This is a list of T cell receptor beta chains from one sample in a study of CD8+ T cells in alopecia areata. This table comes from immunoSEQ multiplex PCR, and its TCRdb copy is limited to in-frame clones, with some not included. The sample contains 150,000 to 200,000 clones, approximately 57% of which appear only once. The sequences come from CD4+ T cells sorted from blood, collected at week 24, from a patient treated with tofacitinib. These receptors were taken from a human donor with alopecia areata. Each CDR3 is given with its conserved first and last residue. Each record gives: clone size, V gene, J gene, D gene, CDR3 DNA, CDR3 protein. The D gene is left open where the match is weak. For some rows the clone size is stated as once, few or many, or as a class when expanded; others skip it.

abundance: -
v_gene: TRBV10-3
j_gene: TRBJ1-2
d_gene: TRBD1
CDR3nt: TGTGCCATCAGTGTCGGGGACAGGGTCGTCGAGGGGAGCTACACCTTC
CDR3aa: CAISVGDRVVEGSYTF

abundance: few
v_gene: TRBV14
j_gene: TRBJ1-4
d_gene: -
CDR3nt: TGTGCCAGCAGTATCGGTATTGAAAAACTGTTTTTT
CDR3aa: CASSIGIEKLFF

abundance: few
v_gene: TRBV7-7
j_gene: TRBJ1-2
d_gene: -
CDR3nt: TGTGCCAGCAGCCTAGAAGCTAGTGCGGGACGGAATAACTATGGCTACACCTTC
CDR3aa: CASSLEASAGRNNYGYTF

abundance: -
v_gene: TRBV27
j_gene: TRBJ2-7
d_gene: TRBD2
CDR3nt: TGTGCCAGCAGTCTGTCGGGGGGGGGCCTCGGATTGGGCGAGCAGTACTTC
CDR3aa: CASSLSGGGLGLGEQYF

abundance: -
v_gene: TRBV9
j_gene: TRBJ2-3
d_gene: -
CDR3nt: TGTGCCAGCAGCCCTAGGGGCGGGGGCTTCACAGATACGCAGTATTTT
CDR3aa: CASSPRGGGFTDTQYF

abundance: -
v_gene: TRBV30
j_gene: TRBJ2-3
d_gene: TRBD1
CDR3nt: TGTGCCTGGACCCTGGACAGGTCGCGCACAGATACGCAGTATTTT
CDR3aa: CAWTLDRSRTDTQYF

abundance: few
v_gene: TRBV29-1
j_gene: TRBJ1-2
d_gene: -
CDR3nt: TGCAGCGCCTCAAGGGGTCAATATGGCTACACCTTC
CDR3aa: CSASRGQYGYTF

abundance: -
v_gene: TRBV14
j_gene: TRBJ2-5
d_gene: TRBD2
CDR3nt: TGTGCCAGCAGCCAAACGACTAGCTTAACGACCCAGTACTTC
CDR3aa: CASSQTTSLTTQYF

abundance: -
v_gene: TRBV2
j_gene: TRBJ2-7
d_gene: -
CDR3nt: TGTGCCAGCACCGGGTCTCCGGGGCTCTACGAGCAGTACTTC
CDR3aa: CASTGSPGLYEQYF

abundance: -
v_gene: TRBV5-6
j_gene: TRBJ2-7
d_gene: -
CDR3nt: TGTGCCAGCAGCCCTCTCCCGGTAGGGAGCGAGCAGTACTTC
CDR3aa: CASSPLPVGSEQYF

abundance: -
v_gene: TRBV10-1
j_gene: TRBJ1-5
d_gene: TRBD1
CDR3nt: TGCGCCAGCAGTGGGGACAGGTCAAGTCCCCAGCATTTT
CDR3aa: CASSGDRSSPQHF

abundance: once
v_gene: TRBV27
j_gene: TRBJ2-7
d_gene: TRBD2
CDR3nt: TGTGCCAGCAGGGCGGGGGGATTCTCCTACGAGCAGTACTTC
CDR3aa: CASRAGGFSYEQYF

abundance: -
v_gene: TRBV29-1
j_gene: TRBJ1-1
d_gene: -
CDR3nt: TGCAGCGTCTATAGGGACACTGAAGCTTTCTTT
CDR3aa: CSVYRDTEAFF

abundance: -
v_gene: TRBV15
j_gene: TRBJ1-4
d_gene: TRBD1
CDR3nt: TGTGCCACCAGCAGAGATAAGGAGACAGGGAATGAAAAACTGTTTTTT
CDR3aa: CATSRDKETGNEKLFF

abundance: -
v_gene: TRBV20-1
j_gene: TRBJ1-2
d_gene: -
CDR3nt: TGCAGTGCTCCGTTGGGGCCGGGCTACACCTTC
CDR3aa: CSAPLGPGYTF

abundance: -
v_gene: TRBV30
j_gene: TRBJ1-5
d_gene: -
CDR3nt: TGTGCCTGGAGTGGGCAGGTGGGGAGCAATCAGCCCCAGCATTTT
CDR3aa: CAWSGQVGSNQPQHF

abundance: -
v_gene: TRBV4-3
j_gene: TRBJ2-1
d_gene: -
CDR3nt: TGCGCCAGCAGCTTGGGTGCCAGTGAGCAGTTCTTC
CDR3aa: CASSLGASEQFF

abundance: few
v_gene: TRBV28
j_gene: TRBJ2-1
d_gene: TRBD2
CDR3nt: TGTGCCAGCGGCCGTAGCGGGGAGTGGTACAATGAGCAGTTCTTC
CDR3aa: CASGRSGEWYNEQFF

abundance: -
v_gene: TRBV6-1
j_gene: TRBJ2-1
d_gene: TRBD1
CDR3nt: TGTGCCAGCAGTGAAATTCGGGACAGGGGACACAATGAGCAGTTCTTC
CDR3aa: CASSEIRDRGHNEQFF

abundance: -
v_gene: TRBV30
j_gene: TRBJ2-3
d_gene: TRBD1
CDR3nt: TGTGCCTGGAGCGCCGGGACAGGGGGCACAGATACGCAGTATTTT
CDR3aa: CAWSAGTGGTDTQYF

abundance: few
v_gene: TRBV30
j_gene: TRBJ1-1
d_gene: -
CDR3nt: TGTGCCTGGAGAAGGACCGGGAACACTGAAGCTTTCTTT
CDR3aa: CAWRRTGNTEAFF

abundance: -
v_gene: TRBV6-5
j_gene: TRBJ1-5
d_gene: -
CDR3nt: TGTGCCAGCGGGGCCGTGGTGGGCAATCAGCCCCAGCATTTT
CDR3aa: CASGAVVGNQPQHF

abundance: many
v_gene: TRBV5-5
j_gene: TRBJ1-1
d_gene: -
CDR3nt: TGTGCCAGCAGCCCGACAGGTTATGAAGCTTTCTTT
CDR3aa: CASSPTGYEAFF

abundance: -
v_gene: TRBV29-1
j_gene: TRBJ1-4
d_gene: -
CDR3nt: TGCAGCGCAGGTCATGAAAAACTGTTTTTT
CDR3aa: CSAGHEKLFF

abundance: -
v_gene: TRBV9
j_gene: TRBJ2-3
d_gene: -
CDR3nt: TGTGCCAGCAGCGTTGGACAGACCACAGATACGCAGTATTTT
CDR3aa: CASSVGQTTDTQYF

abundance: -
v_gene: TRBV5-1
j_gene: TRBJ2-1
d_gene: -
CDR3nt: TGCGCCAGCAGCCTTCGACAGGCAGAGCAGTTCTTC
CDR3aa: CASSLRQAEQFF